This T cell receptor (beta chain) was recovered during a study of prognosis after radiotherapy for stage I lung cancer. Study context: Radiotherapy took the form of SBRT (3 to 5 fractions) with a biologically effective dose of at least 100 Gy. Concurrent therapy with stereotactic body radiotherapy was given to no patient.

About this clonotype: Its antigen is not identified. One base away lies a much larger clone, so this may be a sequencing read error.

Points from the study as a whole: Lower Shannon entropy values were found after stereotactic body radiation therapy in patients who developed distant metastases.

V was pared by 5 bases and J by 0 bases, with 20 bases between. The germline V gene encodes CDR1 SEHNR and CDR2 FQNEAQ (reference sequence). The CDR3 is 18 amino acids. Amplification of the TCR beta CDR3 (from genomic DNA) was done by two-round multiplex PCR. The first round of PCR was done with primers that matched each TRBV and TRBJ gene. It was universal primers that the second PCR round used. TCRdb passed the multiplex PCR reads through MiXCR, listing each CDR3 protein once. The table records more than 30,000 distinct CDR3 sequences, about 39% of them present only once. V is TRBV7-9 and J is TRBJ2-4; no reliable D call. The sequences come from PBMCs, collected before or after stereotactic body radiation therapy (not recorded which). This clonotype was sampled from a donor at least 50 years old with non-small cell lung cancer. The CDR3 loop is CASSTHWAVSLAKNIQYF. CDR3 nucleotide sequence: TGTGCCAGCAGCACCCATTGGGCGGTCTCATTAGCCAAAAACATTCAGTACTTC.